These 18 T cell receptor beta chains came from one sample sequenced in a study of breast tumors, draining lymph nodes, adjacent tissues. Breast cancer patients provided tissue from their axillary draining lymph nodes. TCRdb called the multiplex PCR reads again in MiXCR, with one record for every CDR3 protein. In the table there are roughly 120,000 distinct CDR3 sequences, just under 20% of which are singletons. The sample consisted of axillary lymph node tissue. The receptors were gathered from a female donor with breast cancer. Some clones in this sample may be carry-over from other donors' samples.

Regarding this clonotype: The likely explanation is a read error, given a far larger clone one base away. The V and J genes are TRBV12-3 or TRBV12-4 and TRBJ2-7; D not certain. The CDR3 consists of 14 residues. The CDR3 DNA follows: TGTGTCAGCAGGCCCGGCCTCTCCTCCTACGAGCAGTACTTC. It specifies CVSRPGLSSYEQYF.

This clonotype was counted ten times or more. The rearrangement links TRBV5-1 to TRBJ2-3; TRBD2 aligns across 8 bases. CDR1 is SGHRS and CDR2 is YFSETQ in the germline V gene. V was clipped by 4 bases and J by 4 bases; unmatched bases: 5. The CDR3 sequence is 14 residues long. The CDR3 is CASSPGGPADTQYF. For the CDR3, the DNA is TGCGCCAGCAGCCCGGGAGGGCCGGCAGATACGCAGTATTTT.

The CDR3 region is CASSPHQSGRTDTQYF. The CDR3 DNA reads as TGTGCCAGCAGCCCTCATCAAAGCGGGAGGACAGATACGCAGTATTTT. The chain links TRBV3-1 to TRBJ2-3, with TRBD2 matching 9 bases. The germline CDR1 and CDR2 sequences are LGHDT and YNNKEL (reference sequence). The length of the CDR3 is 16 residues. Trimming cost V 4 bases and J 3 bases; bases outside gene matches: 8.

This clonotype was detected ten times or more. This chain joins TRBV7-9 and TRBJ2-3; TRBD2 aligns across 8 bases. The germline V gene has CDR1 SEHNR and CDR2 FQNEAQ (reference sequence). The CDR3 consists of 15 residues. Trimming took 7 bases from V and 1 from J; bases not matched to a gene: 7. This CDR3 reads CASNPWREGTDTQYF. CDR3 DNA: TGTGCCAGCAACCCCTGGCGGGAGGGCACAGATACGCAGTATTTT. Based on the CDR3 plus reference TRBV7-9 and TRBJ2-3, the full variable domain is DTGVSQNPRHKITKRGQNVTFRCDPISEHNRLYWYRQTLGQGPEFLTYFQNEAQLEKSRLLSDRFSAERPKGSFSTLEIQRTEQGDSAMYLCASNPWREGTDTQYFGPGTRLTVL.

In this sample, this clonotype turned up many times. The J gene is TRBJ1-6, the V gene TRBV3-1; D not certain. This CDR3 comprises 12 residues. Looked up from germline, CDR1 is LGHDT and CDR2 is YNNKEL (reference sequence). V was shortened by 1 base and J by 11 bases, with 6 bases between the two germline ends. CDR3 sequence: CASSQARTPLHF. The DNA for the CDR3 is TGTGCCAGCAGCCAAGCAAGGACACCCCTCCACTTT.

V usage is TRBV28 and J usage is TRBJ2-7; D unresolved. This CDR3 has 15 amino acids. Germline lookup yields CDR1 MDHEN and CDR2 SYDVKM. Trimming stripped 4 bases from V and 0 bases from J, with 13 bases between. CDR3 sequence (DNA): TGTGCCAGCAGTTACGGACCAGCTCTCTCCTACGAGCAGTACTTC. It yields the protein CASSYGPALSYEQYF.

This clonotype appeared many times. The chain uses TRBV13 and TRBJ2-7; 8 nucleotides line up with TRBD1. The CDR3 consists of 15 residues. Germline V CDR1 and CDR2: PRHDT, FYEKMQ (reference sequence). Unmatched junction bases numbered 4, after V lost 2 bases and J lost 1 base. CDR3 DNA sequence: TGTGCCAGCAGCTTACAGGGGGCGATGTCCTACGAGCAGTACTTC. Its translation is CASSLQGAMSYEQYF.

In the case of this clonotype: A much larger clone differs from this one at a single base, so this may be a read error. The V call is TRBV20-1, the J call TRBJ1-6; D is ambiguous. Germline V gene data show CDR1 as DFQATT and CDR2 as SNEGSKA (reference sequence). CDR3 size: 14 residues. The V and J ends lost 4 bases and 5 bases respectively, with 12 bases between them. The CDR3 sequence: CSAKRRGDNSPLHF. CDR3 coding DNA: TGCAGTGCTAAGAGACGCGGGGATAATTCACCCCTCCACTTT.

This clonotype was seen many times. V usage is TRBV29-1 and J usage is TRBJ2-1; 9 nucleotides match TRBD2. This CDR3 is 17 amino acids long. The germline gives CDR1 SQVTM, CDR2 ANQGSEA. The V segment lost 3 bases and the J segment 0 bases; nucleotides outside the gene matches: 9. CDR3 DNA sequence: TGCAGCGTTGATACTAGCGGGTTATTAGGCTCCTACAATGAGCAGTTCTTC. Its protein product is CSVDTSGLLGSYNEQFF.

This clonotype has at least ten counts. The V call is TRBV20-1, the J call TRBJ1-6, with D uncertain. V lost 3 bases and J lost 5, with 8 bases in between. CDR3 length equals 13 residues. Germline CDR1 is DFQATT and CDR2 is SNEGSKA (reference sequence). CDR3 bases: TGCAGTGCTAGCGGACGAAATAATTCACCCCTCCACTTT. This gives the protein CSASGRNNSPLHF.

This clonotype was seen a few times. V and J are TRBV9 and TRBJ2-6; 11 nucleotides match TRBD1. V gave up 4 bases and J gave up 0 bases; unmatched junction bases: 6. Germline V gene sequence: CDR1 SGDLS, CDR2 YYNGEE. The CDR3 extends over 18 amino acids. CDR3 DNA: TGTGCCAGCAGCCAAAGGACAGGGGGCCTCTCTGGGGCCAACGTCCTGACTTTC. It yields the protein CASSQRTGGLSGANVLTF.

To note about this clonotype: A single base separates this from a much larger clone, so it may be a read error. CDR3 region: CASSQAGPGDTQYF. The DNA for the CDR3 is TGTGCCAGCAGCCAAGCTGGACCTGGGGATACGCAGTATTTT. The chain couples TRBV11-3 to TRBJ2-3; D gene ambiguous. CDR1 is SGHNT, CDR2 YENEEA, per germline. This CDR3 region has 14 residues. Deletions cut 5 bases from V and 6 bases from J, with 15 bases between.

The table lists this clonotype with many counts. V is TRBV9 and J is TRBJ2-5; D uncertain. Trimming removed 4 bases from V and 5 bases from J, with 18 bases in between. Germline V gives CDR1 SGDLS, CDR2 YYNGEE. The length of the CDR3 is 15 residues. CDR3 sequence: CASSPRLEGSETQYF. The CDR3 nucleotides read TGTGCCAGCAGCCCCCGTCTCGAAGGCTCGGAGACCCAGTACTTC.

This clonotype was found many times. The chain links TRBV2 to TRBJ2-5; 10 nucleotides line up with TRBD1. Trimming removed 5 bases from V and 5 bases from J; junction bases left unmatched: 8. The germline gives CDR1 SNHLY, CDR2 FYNNEI. The CDR3 sequence is 15 residues long. The CDR3 loop reads CASSHRDRGSETQYF. The CDR3 DNA is TGTGCCAGCAGTCACCGGGACAGGGGTTCGGAGACCCAGTACTTC.

About this clonotype itself: Just one base apart from a much larger clone, this may be a read error. The rearrangement uses TRBV9 and TRBJ2-1; possibly TRBD2 for D (5 bases). Germline V CDR1 and CDR2: SGDLS, YYNGEE. CDR3 size: 15 residues. The CDR3 region has the DNA TGTGCCGGCAGCGAGACTGGGGAGACCTACAATGAGCAGTTCTTC. The encoded protein is CAGSETGETYNEQFF.

The chain joins TRBV16 to TRBJ1-5; no clear D. The CDR3 is made up of 13 amino acids. V lost 3 bases, J lost 6 bases, and 9 bases lay in between. Germline V CDR1 and CDR2: KGHSY, FQNENV. The CDR3 sequence is CASSQEGIQPQHF. The CDR3 DNA follows: TGTGCCAGCAGCCAGGAGGGCATTCAGCCCCAGCATTTT.

CDR3 region: CASSKTVNEQFF. CDR3 coding DNA: TGTGCCAGCAGTAAGACGGTGAATGAGCAGTTCTTC. The chain joins TRBV28 to TRBJ2-1; no firm D call. Germline lookup yields CDR1 MDHEN and CDR2 SYDVKM. This CDR3 has 12 amino acids. V dropped 5 bases and J dropped 7 bases, with 9 bases sitting between them.

In its sample, this clonotype was seen a few times. This chain links TRBV20-1 with TRBJ2-3, with D hard to call. Germline CDR1 DFQATT, CDR2 SNEGSKA (reference sequence). V lost 2 bases and J lost 2, with 8 bases in between. This CDR3 is built from 13 residues. CDR3 protein: CSARSGYTDTQYF. In nucleotides, the CDR3 is TGCAGTGCTAGATCGGGCTACACAGATACGCAGTATTTT.